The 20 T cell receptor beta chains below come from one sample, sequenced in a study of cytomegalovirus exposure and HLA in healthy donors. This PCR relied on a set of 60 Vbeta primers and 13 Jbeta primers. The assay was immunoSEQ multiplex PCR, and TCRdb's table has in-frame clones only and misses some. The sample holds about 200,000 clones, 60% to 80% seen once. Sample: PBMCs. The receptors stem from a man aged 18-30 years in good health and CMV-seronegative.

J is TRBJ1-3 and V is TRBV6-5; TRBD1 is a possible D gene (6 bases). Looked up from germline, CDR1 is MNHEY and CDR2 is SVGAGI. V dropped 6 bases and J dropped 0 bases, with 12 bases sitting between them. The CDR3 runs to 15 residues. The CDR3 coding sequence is TGTGCCAGCAGCCTAAACAGGGTCTCTGGAAACACCATATATTTT. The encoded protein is CASSLNRVSGNTIYF.

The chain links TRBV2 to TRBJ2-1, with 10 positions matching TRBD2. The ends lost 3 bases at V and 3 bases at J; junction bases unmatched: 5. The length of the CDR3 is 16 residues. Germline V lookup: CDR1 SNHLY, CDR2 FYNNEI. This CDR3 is CASSEEGLANYNEQFF. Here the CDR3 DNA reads TGTGCCAGCAGTGAGGAGGGACTAGCGAACTACAATGAGCAGTTCTTC.

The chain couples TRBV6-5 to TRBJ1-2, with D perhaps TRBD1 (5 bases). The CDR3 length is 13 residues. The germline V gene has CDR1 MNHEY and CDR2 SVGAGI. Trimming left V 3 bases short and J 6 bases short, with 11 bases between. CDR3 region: CASSYRGRDGYTF. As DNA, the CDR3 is TGTGCCAGCAGTTATCGGGGGAGGGATGGCTACACCTTC.

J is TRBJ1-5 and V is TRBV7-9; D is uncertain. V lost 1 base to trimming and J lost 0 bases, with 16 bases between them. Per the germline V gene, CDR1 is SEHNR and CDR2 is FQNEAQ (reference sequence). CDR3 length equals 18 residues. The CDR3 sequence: CASSLGQDVLNSNQPQHF. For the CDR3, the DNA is TGTGCCAGCAGCTTAGGACAAGACGTGCTGAATAGCAATCAGCCCCAGCATTTT.

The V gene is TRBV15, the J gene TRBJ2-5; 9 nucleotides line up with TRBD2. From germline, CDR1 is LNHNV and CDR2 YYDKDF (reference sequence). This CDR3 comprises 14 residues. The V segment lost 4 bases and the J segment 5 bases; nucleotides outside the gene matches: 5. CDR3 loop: CATSKWTSEETQYF. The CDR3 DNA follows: TGTGCCACCAGCAAATGGACTAGCGAGGAGACCCAGTACTTC.

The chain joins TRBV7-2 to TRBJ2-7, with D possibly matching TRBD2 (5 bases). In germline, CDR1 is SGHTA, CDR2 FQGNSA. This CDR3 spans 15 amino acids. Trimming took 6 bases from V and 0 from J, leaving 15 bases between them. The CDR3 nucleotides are TGTGCCAGCAGATCCGGTTGGGAGAGCTCCTACGAGCAGTACTTC. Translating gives CASRSGWESSYEQYF.

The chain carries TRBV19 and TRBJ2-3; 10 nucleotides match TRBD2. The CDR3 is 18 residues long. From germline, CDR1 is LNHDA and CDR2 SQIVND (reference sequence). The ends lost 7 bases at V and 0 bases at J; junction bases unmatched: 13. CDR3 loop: CASKRAGTSVLSTDTQYF. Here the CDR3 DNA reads TGTGCCAGTAAAAGGGCGGGGACTAGCGTACTTAGCACAGATACGCAGTATTTT. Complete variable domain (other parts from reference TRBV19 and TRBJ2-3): DGGITQSPKYLFRKEGQNVTLSCEQNLNHDAMYWYRQDPGQGLRLIYYSQIVNDFQKGDIAEGYSVSREKKESFPLTVTSAQKNPTAFYLCASKRAGTSVLSTDTQYFGPGTRLTVL.

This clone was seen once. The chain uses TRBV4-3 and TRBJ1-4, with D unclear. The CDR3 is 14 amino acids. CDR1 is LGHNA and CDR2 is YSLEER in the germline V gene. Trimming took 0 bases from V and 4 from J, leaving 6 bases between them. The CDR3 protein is CASSQDTSNEKLFF. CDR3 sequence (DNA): TGCGCCAGCAGCCAAGATACCAGTAATGAAAAACTGTTTTTT.

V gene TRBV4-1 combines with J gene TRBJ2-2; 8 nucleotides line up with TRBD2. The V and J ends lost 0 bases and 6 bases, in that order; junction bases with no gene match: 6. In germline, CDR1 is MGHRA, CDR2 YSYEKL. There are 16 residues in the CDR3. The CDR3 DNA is TGCGCCAGCAGCCAAGATAACGGGGGGGCCGCCGGGGAGCTGTTTTTT. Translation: CASSQDNGGAAGELFF.

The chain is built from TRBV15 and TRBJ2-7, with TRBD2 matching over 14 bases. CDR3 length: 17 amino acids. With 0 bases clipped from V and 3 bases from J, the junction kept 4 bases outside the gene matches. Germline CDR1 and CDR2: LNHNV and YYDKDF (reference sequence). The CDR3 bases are TGTGCCACCAGCAGAGATCGGGGGACTAGCGGGAGCTACGAGCAGTACTTC. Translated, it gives CATSRDRGTSGSYEQYF.

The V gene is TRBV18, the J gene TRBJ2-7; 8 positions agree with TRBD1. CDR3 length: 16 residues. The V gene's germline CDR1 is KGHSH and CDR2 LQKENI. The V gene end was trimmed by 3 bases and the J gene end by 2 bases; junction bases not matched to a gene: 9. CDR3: CASSPYLGQGTYEQYF. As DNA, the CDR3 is TGTGCCAGCTCACCTTACCTTGGACAGGGAACCTACGAGCAGTACTTC.

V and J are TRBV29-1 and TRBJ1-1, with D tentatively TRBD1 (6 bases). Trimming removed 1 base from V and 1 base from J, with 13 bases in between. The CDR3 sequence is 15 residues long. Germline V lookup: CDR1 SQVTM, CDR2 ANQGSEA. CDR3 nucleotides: TGCAGCGTTGAAGTTCCCAGGACAGCGAACACTGAAGCTTTCTTT. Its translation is CSVEVPRTANTEAFF.

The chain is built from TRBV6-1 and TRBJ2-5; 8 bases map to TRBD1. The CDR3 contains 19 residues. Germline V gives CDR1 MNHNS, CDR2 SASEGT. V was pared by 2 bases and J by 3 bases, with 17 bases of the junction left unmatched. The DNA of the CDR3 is TGTGCCAGCAGTGAACCGACAGGGGCGAGTGGAGTGGGGGAAGAGACCCAGTACTTC. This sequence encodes CASSEPTGASGVGEETQYF.

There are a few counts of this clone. As DNA, the CDR3 is TGCGCCAGCAGCGTCCAGGGGGTGTCGGTCGATGAGCAGTTCTTC. Amino acid sequence: CASSVQGVSVDEQFF. The gene calls are TRBV5-1 and TRBJ2-1, with TRBD1 identical over 7 bases. The CDR3 spans 15 residues. V gave up 4 bases and J gave up 8 bases; unmatched junction bases: 12. CDR1 and CDR2 (germline): SGHRS, YFSETQ.

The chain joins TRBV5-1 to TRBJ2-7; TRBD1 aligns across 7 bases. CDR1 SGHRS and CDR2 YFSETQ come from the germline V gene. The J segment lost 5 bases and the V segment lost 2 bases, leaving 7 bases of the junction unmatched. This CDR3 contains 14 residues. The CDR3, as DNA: TGCGCCAGCAGCTTCCTTGACAGGGCCAACGAGCAGTACTTC. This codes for CASSFLDRANEQYF.

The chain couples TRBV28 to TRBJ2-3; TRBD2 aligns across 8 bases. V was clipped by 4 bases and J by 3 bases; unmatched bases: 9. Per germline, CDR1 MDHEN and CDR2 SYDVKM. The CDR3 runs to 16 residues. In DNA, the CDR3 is TGTGCCAGCAGTTCCGGGACTAGATTCGAAACAGATACGCAGTATTTT. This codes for CASSSGTRFETDTQYF.

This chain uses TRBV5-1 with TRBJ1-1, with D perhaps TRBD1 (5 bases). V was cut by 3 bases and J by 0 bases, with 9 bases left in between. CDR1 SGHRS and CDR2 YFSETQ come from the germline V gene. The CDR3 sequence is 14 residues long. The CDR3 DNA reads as TGCGCCAGCAGCTCAGGGCCGTTGAACACTGAAGCTTTCTTT. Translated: CASSSGPLNTEAFF. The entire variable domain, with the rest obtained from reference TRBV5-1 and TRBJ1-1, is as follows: KAGVTQTPRYLIKTRGQQVTLSCSPISGHRSVSWYQQTPGQGLQFLFEYFSETQRNKGNFPGRFSGRQFSNSRSEMNVSTLELGDSALYLCASSSGPLNTEAFFGQGTRLTVV.

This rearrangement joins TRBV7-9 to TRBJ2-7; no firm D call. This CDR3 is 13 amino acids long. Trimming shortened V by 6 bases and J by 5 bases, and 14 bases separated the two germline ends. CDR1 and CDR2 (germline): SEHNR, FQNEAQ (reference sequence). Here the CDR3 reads CASRHPQADEQYF. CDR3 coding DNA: TGTGCCAGCAGACACCCCCAGGCAGACGAGCAGTACTTC. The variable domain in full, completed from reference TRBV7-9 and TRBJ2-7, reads DTGVSQNPRHKITKRGQNVTFRCDPISEHNRLYWYRQTLGQGPEFLTYFQNEAQLEKSRLLSDRFSAERPKGSFSTLEIQRTEQGDSAMYLCASRHPQADEQYFGPGTRLTVT.

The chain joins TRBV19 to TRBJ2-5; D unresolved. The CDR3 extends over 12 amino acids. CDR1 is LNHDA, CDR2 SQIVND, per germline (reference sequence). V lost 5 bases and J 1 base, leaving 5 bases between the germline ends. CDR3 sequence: CASSLPQETQYF. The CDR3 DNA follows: TGTGCCAGTAGTCTCCCCCAAGAGACCCAGTACTTC.

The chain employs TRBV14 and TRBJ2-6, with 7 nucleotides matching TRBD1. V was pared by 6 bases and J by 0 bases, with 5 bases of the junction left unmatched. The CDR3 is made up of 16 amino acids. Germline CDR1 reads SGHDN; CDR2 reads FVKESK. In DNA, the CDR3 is TGTGCCAGCAGAAGAGGGGGCAGCTCTGGGGCCAACGTCCTGACTTTC. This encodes CASRRGGSSGANVLTF.